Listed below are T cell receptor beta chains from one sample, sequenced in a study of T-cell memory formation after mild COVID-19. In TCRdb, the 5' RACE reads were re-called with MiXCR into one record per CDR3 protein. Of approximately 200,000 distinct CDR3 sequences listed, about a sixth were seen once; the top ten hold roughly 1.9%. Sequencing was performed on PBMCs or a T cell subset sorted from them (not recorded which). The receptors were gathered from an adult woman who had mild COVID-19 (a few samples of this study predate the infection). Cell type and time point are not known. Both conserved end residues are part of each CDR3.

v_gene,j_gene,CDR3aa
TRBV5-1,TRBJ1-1,CASSLPGTEAFF
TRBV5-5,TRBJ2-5,CASSFVRGQETQYF
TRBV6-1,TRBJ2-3,CASKLYPDTDTQYF
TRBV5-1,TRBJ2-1,CASEREGTAYNEQFF
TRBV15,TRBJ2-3,CATSREPSQADTQYF
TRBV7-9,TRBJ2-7,CASSLSGLSYEQYF
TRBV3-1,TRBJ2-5,CASSHRTSQETQYF
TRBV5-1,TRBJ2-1,CASSLRGTTTYNEQFF
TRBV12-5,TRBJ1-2,CASGNLNRGFKDGYTF
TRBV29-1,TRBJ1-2,CSVEGQGHYGYTF
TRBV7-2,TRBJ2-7,CASSFQSEQYF
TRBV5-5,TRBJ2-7,CASSFDGTGFYEQYF
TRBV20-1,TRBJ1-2,CSAKPQVTLTGGYTF
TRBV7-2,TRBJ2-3,CASSRGTSGDTQYF
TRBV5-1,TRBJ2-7,CASSLGRDRGFYEQYF
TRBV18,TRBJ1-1,CASARQGLDTEAFF
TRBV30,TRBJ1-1,CAWAVGRDGVNTEAFF
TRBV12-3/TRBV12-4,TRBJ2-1,CASSGGLADYEQFF
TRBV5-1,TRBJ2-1,CASSSDSSYNEQFF
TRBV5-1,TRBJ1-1,CASSVITPNTEAFF
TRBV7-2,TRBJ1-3,CASSLDRENTIYF
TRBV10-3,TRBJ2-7,CAITPGQGTYEQYF
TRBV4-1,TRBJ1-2,CASSPADNTFYGYTF
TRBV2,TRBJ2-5,CARGSSAGGSRETQYF
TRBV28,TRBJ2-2,CASSLYPRRNTGELFF
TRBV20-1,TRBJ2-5,CSVLRTADSGETQYF
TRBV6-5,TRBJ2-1,CASSTPRDRSYNEQFF
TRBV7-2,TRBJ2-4,CASSRELAGKNIQYF
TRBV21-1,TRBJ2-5,CASNGSGEYF
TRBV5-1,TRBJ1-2,CASSHNLPTGDRGYTF
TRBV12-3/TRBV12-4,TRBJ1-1,CASTPTGVGTEAFF
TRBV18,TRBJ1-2,CASSQTRGTNYGYTF
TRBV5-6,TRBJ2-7,CASSSGVNYEQYF
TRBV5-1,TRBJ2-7,CASSLAGVLRSYEQYF
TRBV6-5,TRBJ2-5,CASSYSAGGLGETQYF